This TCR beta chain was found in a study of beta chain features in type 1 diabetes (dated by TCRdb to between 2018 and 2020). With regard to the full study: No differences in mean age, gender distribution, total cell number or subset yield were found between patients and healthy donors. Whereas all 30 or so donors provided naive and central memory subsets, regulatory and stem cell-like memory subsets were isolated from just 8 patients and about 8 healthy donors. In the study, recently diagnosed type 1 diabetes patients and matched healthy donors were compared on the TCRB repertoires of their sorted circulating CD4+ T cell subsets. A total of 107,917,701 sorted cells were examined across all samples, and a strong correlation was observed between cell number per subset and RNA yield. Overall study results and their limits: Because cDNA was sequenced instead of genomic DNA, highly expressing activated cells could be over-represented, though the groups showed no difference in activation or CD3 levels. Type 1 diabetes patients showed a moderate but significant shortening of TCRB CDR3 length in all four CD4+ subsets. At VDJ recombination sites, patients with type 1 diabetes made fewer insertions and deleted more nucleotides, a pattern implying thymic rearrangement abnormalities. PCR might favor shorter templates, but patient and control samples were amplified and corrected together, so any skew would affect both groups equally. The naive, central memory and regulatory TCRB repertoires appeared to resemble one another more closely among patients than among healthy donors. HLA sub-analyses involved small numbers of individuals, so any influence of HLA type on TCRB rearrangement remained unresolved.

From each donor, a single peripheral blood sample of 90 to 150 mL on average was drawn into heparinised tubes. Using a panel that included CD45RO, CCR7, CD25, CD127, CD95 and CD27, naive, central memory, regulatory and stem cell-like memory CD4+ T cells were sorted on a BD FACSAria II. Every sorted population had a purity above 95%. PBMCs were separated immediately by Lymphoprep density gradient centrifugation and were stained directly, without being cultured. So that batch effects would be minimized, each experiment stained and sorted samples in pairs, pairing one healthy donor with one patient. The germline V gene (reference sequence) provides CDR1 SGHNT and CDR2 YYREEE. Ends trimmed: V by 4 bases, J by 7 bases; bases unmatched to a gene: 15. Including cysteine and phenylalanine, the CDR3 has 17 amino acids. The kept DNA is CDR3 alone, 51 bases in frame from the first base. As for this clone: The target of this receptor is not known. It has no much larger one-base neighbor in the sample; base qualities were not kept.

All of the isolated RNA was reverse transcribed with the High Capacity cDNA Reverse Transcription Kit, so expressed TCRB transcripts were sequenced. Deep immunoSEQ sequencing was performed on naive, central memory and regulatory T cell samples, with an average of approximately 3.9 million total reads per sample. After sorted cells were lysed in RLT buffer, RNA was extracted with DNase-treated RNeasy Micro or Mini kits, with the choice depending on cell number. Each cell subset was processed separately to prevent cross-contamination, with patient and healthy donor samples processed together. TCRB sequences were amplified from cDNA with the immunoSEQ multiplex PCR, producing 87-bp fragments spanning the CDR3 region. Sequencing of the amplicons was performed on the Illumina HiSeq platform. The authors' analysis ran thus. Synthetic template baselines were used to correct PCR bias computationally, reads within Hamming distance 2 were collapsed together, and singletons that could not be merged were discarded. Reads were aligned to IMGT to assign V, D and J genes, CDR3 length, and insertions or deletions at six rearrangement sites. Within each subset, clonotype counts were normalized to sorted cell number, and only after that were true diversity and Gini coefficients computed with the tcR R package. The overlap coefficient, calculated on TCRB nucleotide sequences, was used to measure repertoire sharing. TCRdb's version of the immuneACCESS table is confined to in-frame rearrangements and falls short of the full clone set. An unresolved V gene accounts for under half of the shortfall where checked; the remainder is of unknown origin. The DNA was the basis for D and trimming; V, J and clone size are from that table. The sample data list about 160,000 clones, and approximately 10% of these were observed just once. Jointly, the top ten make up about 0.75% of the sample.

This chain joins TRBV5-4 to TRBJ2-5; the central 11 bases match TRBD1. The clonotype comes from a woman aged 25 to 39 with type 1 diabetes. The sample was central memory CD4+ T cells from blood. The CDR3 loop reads CASSAGEGQGAIGTQYF. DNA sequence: TGTGCCAGCAGCGCAGGAGAAGGACAGGGGGCTATAGGGACCCAGTACTTC.